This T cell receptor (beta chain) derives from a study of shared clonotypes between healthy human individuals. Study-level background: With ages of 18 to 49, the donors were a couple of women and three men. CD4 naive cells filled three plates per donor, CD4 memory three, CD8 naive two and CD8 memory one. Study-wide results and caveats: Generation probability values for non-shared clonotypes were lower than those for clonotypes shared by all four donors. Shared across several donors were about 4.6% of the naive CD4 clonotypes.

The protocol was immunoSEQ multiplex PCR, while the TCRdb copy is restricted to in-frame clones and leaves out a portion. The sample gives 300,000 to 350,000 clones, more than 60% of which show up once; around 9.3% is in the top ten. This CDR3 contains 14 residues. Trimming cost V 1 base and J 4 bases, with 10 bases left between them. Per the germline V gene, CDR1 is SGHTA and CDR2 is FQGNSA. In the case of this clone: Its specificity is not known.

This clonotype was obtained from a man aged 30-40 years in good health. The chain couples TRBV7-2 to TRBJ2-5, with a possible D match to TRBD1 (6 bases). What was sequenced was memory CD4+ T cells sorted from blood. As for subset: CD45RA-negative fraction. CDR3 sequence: CASSLDGRGETQYF. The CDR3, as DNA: TGTGCCAGCAGCTTAGACGGCAGGGGAGAGACCCAGTACTTC.